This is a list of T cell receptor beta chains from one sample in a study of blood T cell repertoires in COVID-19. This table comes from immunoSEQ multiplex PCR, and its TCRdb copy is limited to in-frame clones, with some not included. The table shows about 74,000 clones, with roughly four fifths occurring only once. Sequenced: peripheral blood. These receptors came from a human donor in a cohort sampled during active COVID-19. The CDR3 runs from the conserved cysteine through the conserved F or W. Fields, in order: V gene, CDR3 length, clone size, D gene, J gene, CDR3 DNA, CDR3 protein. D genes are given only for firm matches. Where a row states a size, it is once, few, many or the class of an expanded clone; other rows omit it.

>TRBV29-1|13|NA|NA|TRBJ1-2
TGCAGCGTTGAAGGTTCGGTGAACTATGGCTACACCTTC
CSVEGSVNYGYTF
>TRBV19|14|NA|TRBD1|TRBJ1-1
TGTGCCAGTAGTATCGGGCAGGGGGACCCTGAAGCTTTCTTT
CASSIGQGDPEAFF
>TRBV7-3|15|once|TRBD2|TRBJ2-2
TGTGCCAGCAGCCCCGGGGGGATTAGGTCCGGGGAGCTGTTTTTT
CASSPGGIRSGELFF
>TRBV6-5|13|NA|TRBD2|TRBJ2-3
TGTGCCAGCGGGCTAGCGGGTACAGATACGCAGTATTTT
CASGLAGTDTQYF
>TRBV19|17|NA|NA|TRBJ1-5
TGTGCCAGTACCGATACCGGGGGGCGGTATAGCAATCAGCCCCAGCATTTT
CASTDTGGRYSNQPQHF
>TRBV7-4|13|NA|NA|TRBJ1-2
TGTGCCTTAACCTACCCGGGAAGCTGGGGCTACACCTTC
CALTYPGSWGYTF
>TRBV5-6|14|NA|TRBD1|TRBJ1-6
TGTGCCAGCAGCCTGACAGGGAGTAATTCACCCCTCCACTTT
CASSLTGSNSPLHF
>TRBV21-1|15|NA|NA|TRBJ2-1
TGTGCCAGCAGCCGAACGGAGCACGAGTTCAATGAGCAGTTCTTC
CASSRTEHEFNEQFF
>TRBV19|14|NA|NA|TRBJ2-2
TGTGCCAGTAAATCGTTACTAGCCAGGGGGGAGCTGTTTTTT
CASKSLLARGELFF
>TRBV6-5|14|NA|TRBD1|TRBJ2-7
TGTGCCAGCAGTTACTCGACAGGGACCTACGAGCAGTACTTC
CASSYSTGTYEQYF
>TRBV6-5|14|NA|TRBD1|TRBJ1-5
TGTGCCAGCAGGAGAAGACAGGGTAATCAGCCCCAGCATTTT
CASRRRQGNQPQHF
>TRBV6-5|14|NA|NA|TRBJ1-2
TGTGCCAGCAGTTATGACAGCGTCTACTATGGCTACACCTTC
CASSYDSVYYGYTF
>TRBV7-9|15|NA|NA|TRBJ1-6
TGTGCCAGCACCCCCCCCGGGGGTAGCAATTCACCCCTCCACTTT
CASTPPGGSNSPLHF
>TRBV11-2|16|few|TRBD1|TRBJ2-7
TGTGCCAGCAGCTTAGGGGAGAGACAGGGCCGATACGAGCAGTACTTC
CASSLGERQGRYEQYF
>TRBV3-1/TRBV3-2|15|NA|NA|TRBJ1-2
TGTGCCAGCAGCCAAGAGTCGGCAGGGTCTGGTGGCTACACCTTC
CASSQESAGSGGYTF
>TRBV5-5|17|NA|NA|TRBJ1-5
TGTGCCAGCAGCCCTTTGGGACAAAAATTTAGCAATCAGCCCCAGCATTTT
CASSPLGQKFSNQPQHF
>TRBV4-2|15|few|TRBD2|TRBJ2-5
TGTGCCAGCAGCCAAGACTTTAGCGGGCAAGAGACCCAGTACTTC
CASSQDFSGQETQYF
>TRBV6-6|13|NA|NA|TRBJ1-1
TGTGCCAGCCGGGGGGCGATGAACACTGAAGCTTTCTTT
CASRGAMNTEAFF
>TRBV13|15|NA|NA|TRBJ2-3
TGTGCCAGCAGTCCCCGACTAAGGACCACAGATACGCAGTATTTT
CASSPRLRTTDTQYF
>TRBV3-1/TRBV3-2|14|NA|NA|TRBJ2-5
TGTGCCAGCAGCTATGGAGGGGGCGTAGAGACCCAGTACTTC
CASSYGGGVETQYF
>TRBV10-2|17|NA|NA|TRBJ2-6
TGCGCCAGCAGTGAGTCACGGGGACATTCTGGGGCCAACGTCCTGACTTTC
CASSESRGHSGANVLTF
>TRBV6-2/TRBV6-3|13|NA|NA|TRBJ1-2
TGTGCCAGCAGTTACCCCCTTTCGGGAGGCTACACCTTC
CASSYPLSGGYTF
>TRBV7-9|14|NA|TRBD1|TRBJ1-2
TGTGCCAGCAGGTCAGGGGGCGCAGACTATGGCTACACCTTC
CASRSGGADYGYTF
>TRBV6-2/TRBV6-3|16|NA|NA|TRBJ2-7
TGTGCCAGCAGTTCCCCCTTACGGCGGGATGCCTACGAGCAGTACTTC
CASSSPLRRDAYEQYF
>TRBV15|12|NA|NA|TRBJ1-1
TGTGCCACCAGCAGAGATCGGGGGTCAGCTTTCTTT
CATSRDRGSAFF
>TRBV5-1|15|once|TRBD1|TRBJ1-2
TGCGCCAGCAGCTTGAACAGGGGGGCTCGGAGTGGCTACACCTTC
CASSLNRGARSGYTF
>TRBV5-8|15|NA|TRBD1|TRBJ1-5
TGTGCCAGCAGCTTGGTCCCGGGACAGGGTCAGGCCCAGCATTTT
CASSLVPGQGQAQHF
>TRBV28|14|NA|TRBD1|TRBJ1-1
TGTGCCAGCAGAGGGGACAGGGCAAACACTGAAGCTTTCTTT
CASRGDRANTEAFF